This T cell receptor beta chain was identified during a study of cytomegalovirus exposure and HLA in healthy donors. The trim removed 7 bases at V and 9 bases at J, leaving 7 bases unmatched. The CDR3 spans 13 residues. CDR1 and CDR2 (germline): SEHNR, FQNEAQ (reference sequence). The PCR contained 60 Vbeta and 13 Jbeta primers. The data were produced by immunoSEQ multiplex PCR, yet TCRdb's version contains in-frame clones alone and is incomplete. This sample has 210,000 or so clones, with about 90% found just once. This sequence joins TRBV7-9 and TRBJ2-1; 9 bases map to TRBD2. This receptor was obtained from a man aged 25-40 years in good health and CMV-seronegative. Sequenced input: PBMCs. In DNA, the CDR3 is TGTGCCAGCAACAAAGGACTAGCGCTTGAGCAGTTCTTC. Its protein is CASNKGLALEQFF. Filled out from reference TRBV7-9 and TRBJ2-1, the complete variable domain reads DTGVSQNPRHKITKRGQNVTFRCDPISEHNRLYWYRQTLGQGPEFLTYFQNEAQLEKSRLLSDRFSAERPKGSFSTLEIQRTEQGDSAMYLCASNKGLALEQFFGPGTRLTVL.